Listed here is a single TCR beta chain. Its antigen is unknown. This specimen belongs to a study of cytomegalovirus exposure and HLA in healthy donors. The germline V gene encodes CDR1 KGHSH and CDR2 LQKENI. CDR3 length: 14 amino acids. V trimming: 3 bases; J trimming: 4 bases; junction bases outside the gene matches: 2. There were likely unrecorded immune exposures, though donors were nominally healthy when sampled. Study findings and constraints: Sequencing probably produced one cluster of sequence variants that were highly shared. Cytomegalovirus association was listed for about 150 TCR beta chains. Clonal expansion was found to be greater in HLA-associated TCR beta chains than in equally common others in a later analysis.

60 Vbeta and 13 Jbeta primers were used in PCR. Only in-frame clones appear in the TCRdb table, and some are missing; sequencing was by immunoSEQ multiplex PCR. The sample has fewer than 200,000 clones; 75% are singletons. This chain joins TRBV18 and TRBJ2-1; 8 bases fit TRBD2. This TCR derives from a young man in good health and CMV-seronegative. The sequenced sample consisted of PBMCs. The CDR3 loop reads CASSPGLEYNEQFF. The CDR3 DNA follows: TGTGCCAGCTCACCGGGACTAGAGTACAATGAGCAGTTCTTC.